This T cell receptor beta chain was observed in a study of blood T cell repertoires in COVID-19. The V segment lost 2 bases and the J segment 5 bases; nucleotides outside the gene matches: 2. CDR1 and CDR2 (germline): MDHEN, SYDVKM. This CDR3 is built from 14 residues. A single count supports this clone. Sequenced by immunoSEQ multiplex PCR; TCRdb stores in-frame clones only, minus some. Among 130,000 to 150,000 clones listed, approximately 84% were seen once. Sequencing was done on a sample of PBMCs or T cells enriched from blood (not recorded which). The clonotype comes from a man between 40 and 49 years old with acute COVID-19. The chain has TRBV28 and TRBJ1-4, with 7 bases fitting TRBD1. CDR3 sequence (DNA): TGTGCCAGCAGTTTACGGGACAGAAATGAAAAACTGTTTTTT. Residues: CASSLRDRNEKLFF. Based on the CDR3 plus reference TRBV28 and TRBJ1-4, the full variable domain is DVKVTQSSRYLVKRTGEKVFLECVQDMDHENMFWYRQDPGLGLRLIYFSYDVKMKEKGDIPEGYSVSREKKERFSLILESASTNQTSMYLCASSLRDRNEKLFFGSGTQLSVL.